The present entry profiles one T cell receptor beta chain with its context. The sample originates from a study of blood T cell repertoires in COVID-19. Whole-study context: Whether acute or convalescent, the COVID-19 samples came from the United States, Italy and Spain. Sources were T cells, B-cell-depleted T cells, or PBMCs; the material itself was cDNA or gDNA.

V was trimmed by 4 bases and J by 1 base, leaving 19 bases between them. This CDR3 is built from 17 residues. The germline V gene has CDR1 SEHNR and CDR2 FQNEAQ (reference sequence). A Seattle source enrolled patients during active infection and followed them longitudinally. Libraries were prepared by immunoSEQ multiplex PCR; TCRdb keeps only in-frame clonotypes and omits some of them. Of roughly 350,000 clones listed, roughly 86% were seen once; the top ten hold 6% to 8.5%. The source is an older woman with COVID-19, enrolled during active disease. Sequenced material: peripheral blood. The chain links TRBV7-9 to TRBJ2-5, with a weak D call TRBD1 (5 bases). The CDR3 is CASSSLQGSRPQETQYF. The CDR3 DNA follows: TGTGCCAGCAGCTCCCTCCAGGGAAGCCGACCCCAAGAGACCCAGTACTTC.